This TCR beta chain was recovered during a study of blood T cell repertoires in COVID-19. Study-level information: PBMCs, B-cell-depleted T cells, or T cells provided the cDNA or gDNA that made up the material.

The data were produced by immunoSEQ multiplex PCR, yet TCRdb's version contains in-frame clones alone and is incomplete. The sample lists 270,000 or so clones, around 83% seen once, with roughly 6.7% in the top ten. This receptor was obtained from a woman aged 45 to 65 who had been exposed to COVID-19. Sequencing input: PBMCs or T cells enriched from blood (not recorded which).

The CDR3: CASRPSGTGPFGYTF. The CDR3 nucleotides are TGTGCCAGTAGGCCTTCCGGGACAGGGCCGTTTGGCTACACCTTC. The chain links TRBV19 to TRBJ1-2; 9 bases map to TRBD1. CDR3 length equals 15 residues. CDR1 is LNHDA, CDR2 SQIVND, per germline (reference sequence). The junction had 12 bases not matched to a gene; V was cut back by 6 bases and J by 7 bases.